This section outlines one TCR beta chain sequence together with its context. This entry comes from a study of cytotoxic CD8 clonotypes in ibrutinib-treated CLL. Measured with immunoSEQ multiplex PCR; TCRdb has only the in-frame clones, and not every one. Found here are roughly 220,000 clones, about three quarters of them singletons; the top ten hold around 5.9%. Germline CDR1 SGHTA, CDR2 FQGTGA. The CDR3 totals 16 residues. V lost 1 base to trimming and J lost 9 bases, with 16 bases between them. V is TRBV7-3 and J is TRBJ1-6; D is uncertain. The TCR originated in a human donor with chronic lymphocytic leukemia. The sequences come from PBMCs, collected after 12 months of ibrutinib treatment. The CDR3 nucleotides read TGTGCCAGCAGCTTAAACAGCCTATCTCCGGGTTCACCCCTCCACTTT. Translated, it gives CASSLNSLSPGSPLHF.